One TCR beta chain is described in this entry. Its antigen is unidentified. CDR1 and CDR2 from the germline V gene are SGHVS and FNYEAQ. The V end lost 4 bases, the J end lost 6 bases, and 9 bases lay between the germline ends. CDR3 size: 13 residues. The sample comes from a study of shared clonotypes between healthy human individuals. Study-wide points: Rarefaction gave evidence that sorted-subset sequencing remained incomplete despite large depth. Generation probabilities were higher for clonotypes shared across all four sorted-subset donors than for unshared ones.

CD45RO-negative, CCR7-positively selected cells formed the naive CD8 fraction, excluding terminally differentiated effector memory CD45RA+ cells. All donors were healthy HIV-negative adults lacking recent acute infections or vaccinations. Authors' methods: ImmunoSEQ only sent back junction sequences with no quality scores, so filtering was done differently. Clones were sequenced by immunoSEQ multiplex PCR, and TCRdb holds only the in-frame ones, with some missing. The V and J calls and clone size were taken over from that table, and D and trimming were inferred from the DNA. The sample has around 2.1 million clones, 85% to 95% seen once.

The source is a man in his late teens or twenties in good health. Some clones in this sample may be carry-over from other donors' samples. The V call is TRBV7-6, the J call TRBJ2-2, with unresolved D. The sequencing sample was made of naive CD8+ T cells from PBMCs. CDR3 sequence: CASSSPQPGELFF. The CDR3, as DNA: TGTGCCAGCAGCTCCCCCCAACCCGGGGAGCTGTTTTTT.